A single sample is the source of the 32 T cell receptor beta chains below, sequenced in a study of T cell repertoires in cytomegalovirus infection. MiXCR, run by TCRdb on the reads, gives a single entry per CDR3 protein. This repertoire shows around 170,000 distinct CDR3 sequences, over 15% found once; its top ten account for approximately 18%. Specimen: CD8+ T cells from PBMCs. The source of these receptors is a human donor in good health (CMV status not recorded). Some clones in this sample may be carry-over from other donors' samples.

The CDR3 DNA is TGTGCCAGCAGTCCTACTAGCGGCTACGAGCAGTACTTC. This gives the protein CASSPTSGYEQYF. The chain combines TRBV28 with TRBJ2-7; 8 bases match TRBD2. The trim removed 5 bases at V and 3 bases at J, leaving 3 bases unmatched. This CDR3 is 13 amino acids long. The V gene's germline CDR1 is MDHEN and CDR2 SYDVKM. Combining the CDR3 with reference TRBV28 and TRBJ2-7 gives the whole variable domain DVKVTQSSRYLVKRTGEKVFLECVQDMDHENMFWYRQDPGLGLRLIYFSYDVKMKEKGDIPEGYSVSREKKERFSLILESASTNQTSMYLCASSPTSGYEQYFGPGTRLTVT.

This chain uses TRBV2 with TRBJ1-1; D ambiguous. Trimming shortened V by 6 bases and J by 4 bases, and 12 bases separated the two germline ends. This CDR3 spans 13 amino acids. CDR1 and CDR2 from the germline V gene are SNHLY and FYNNEI. The chain's CDR3 is CASSPSEATEAFF. In DNA form, the CDR3 reads TGTGCCAGCAGCCCCTCTGAGGCCACTGAAGCTTTCTTT.

This clonotype was picked up a small number of times. V usage is TRBV4-1 and J usage is TRBJ1-2; D is unclear. Between the trimmed V and J ends, which lost 2 bases and 0 bases, there was a span of 10 bases. The CDR3 has 15 residues. Germline V gene sequence: CDR1 MGHRA, CDR2 YSYEKL. The CDR3: CASSQNRDPNYGYTF. The CDR3 DNA is TGCGCCAGCAGCCAAAACAGAGATCCTAACTATGGCTACACCTTC.

In this sample, this clonotype turned up many times. This chain uses TRBV11-2 with TRBJ2-3; D unclear. CDR3 length: 12 residues. CDR1 and CDR2 from the germline V gene are SGHAT and FQNNGV. V was cut by 4 bases and J by 6 bases, with 8 bases left in between. CDR3 in DNA: TGTGCCAGCAGCTCCGGTCTCGATACGCAGTATTTT. Residues: CASSSGLDTQYF.

This clonotype was seen repeatedly, ten times or more. The rearrangement links TRBV7-2 to TRBJ1-2, with D unclear. Trimming cost V 6 bases and J 6 bases, with 20 bases left between them. In germline, CDR1 is SGHTA, CDR2 FQGNSA. The CDR3 is 15 amino acids. The CDR3 spells CASSHREGGGHGYTF. Written as DNA, the CDR3 is TGTGCCAGCAGTCATCGTGAGGGTGGTGGGCATGGCTACACCTTC.

The rearrangement links TRBV10-3 to TRBJ2-1, with 8 bases aligning to TRBD2. Germline assignment: CDR1 ENHRY and CDR2 SYGVKD. Trimming removed 7 bases from V and 5 bases from J; junction bases left unmatched: 19. The CDR3 sequence is 18 residues long. The CDR3 sequence: CAITERWVRREVNNEQFF. The CDR3 DNA follows: TGTGCCATCACCGAGAGGTGGGTGCGGCGGGAGGTTAACAATGAGCAGTTCTTC.

The CDR3 reads CASSPSEGEQYF. Written as DNA, the CDR3 is TGTGCCAGCAGCCCCTCCGAGGGCGAGCAGTACTTC. The chain joins TRBV7-9 to TRBJ2-7; D is possibly TRBD2 (5 bases). V gave up 5 bases and J gave up 6 bases, with 11 bases separating them. The CDR3 length is 12 residues. Germline V gives CDR1 SEHNR, CDR2 FQNEAQ (reference sequence).

The rearrangement links TRBV7-9 to TRBJ1-2; D perhaps matches TRBD1 (5 bases). The CDR3 extends over 15 amino acids. The germline V and J ends were trimmed by 1 base and 6 bases, with 15 bases remaining between them. The germline V gene encodes CDR1 SEHNR and CDR2 FQNEAQ (reference sequence). The CDR3 region is CASSLGGGRVDGYTF. The CDR3 coding sequence is TGTGCCAGCAGCTTAGGAGGCGGCAGGGTCGATGGCTACACCTTC.

DNA of the CDR3: TGTGCCAGCAGCCCGGGGGAGGTAGAGTTCTTC. This codes for CASSPGEVEFF. The genes are TRBV25-1 and TRBJ2-1; TRBD2 might be the D (6 bases). The CDR3 totals 11 residues. V was shortened by 6 bases and J by 14 bases, with 14 bases between the two germline ends. Germline V lookup: CDR1 MGHDK, CDR2 SYGVNS.

This clonotype was detected only a few times. The chain joins TRBV29-1 to TRBJ2-5; D is perhaps TRBD1 (5 bases). V was pared by 8 bases and J by 0 bases, with 10 bases between. Germline lookup yields CDR1 SQVTM and CDR2 ANQGSEA. The CDR3 has 12 amino acids. The CDR3 loop reads CSPLDNQETQYF. Written as DNA, the CDR3 is TGCAGCCCACTGGACAACCAAGAGACCCAGTACTTC.

The genes are TRBV4-2 and TRBJ1-1; D perhaps matches TRBD1 (6 bases). Germline V gives CDR1 LGHNA, CDR2 YNFKEQ. V lost 0 bases to trimming and J lost 4 bases, with 12 bases between them. The CDR3 has 15 residues. The CDR3 loop is CASSQEGASLTEAFF. DNA of the CDR3: TGTGCCAGCAGCCAAGAGGGGGCCTCACTCACTGAAGCTTTCTTT.

Many counts were recorded for this clonotype. The rearrangement uses TRBV7-2 and TRBJ2-7, with TRBD2 as a possible D gene (5 bases). Per the germline V gene, CDR1 is SGHTA and CDR2 is FQGNSA. The CDR3 extends over 15 amino acids. V lost 3 bases to trimming and J lost 0 bases, with 12 bases between them. The CDR3 loop is CASSFAGSDSYEQYF. The CDR3 DNA follows: TGTGCCAGCAGCTTCGCAGGTAGCGACTCCTACGAGCAGTACTTC.

V is TRBV7-3 and J is TRBJ2-2; D might be TRBD1 (5 bases). The V and J ends lost 4 bases and 0 bases respectively, with 18 bases between them. CDR3 length equals 18 residues. The germline V gene has CDR1 SGHTA and CDR2 FQGTGA. CDR3 loop: CASSSTKPGISNTGELFF. The CDR3 DNA is TGTGCCAGCAGCTCTACTAAACCAGGGATTTCGAACACCGGGGAGCTGTTTTTT.

This sequence joins TRBV6-5 and TRBJ2-3; 7 nucleotides match TRBD2. Germline CDR1 reads MNHEY; CDR2 reads SVGAGI. The CDR3 has 18 residues. V was pared by 2 bases and J by 0 bases, with 11 bases of the junction left unmatched. The CDR3 region has the DNA TGTGCCAGCAGTTACGATACCGGTAACGGGGGGAGCACAGATACGCAGTATTTT. This encodes CASSYDTGNGGSTDTQYF.

In its sample, this clonotype was seen once. J is TRBJ2-4 and V is TRBV28; 8 positions agree with TRBD1. The CDR3 covers 16 residues. Germline loops: CDR1 MDHEN, CDR2 SYDVKM. V lost 5 bases to trimming and J lost 2 bases; unmatched junction nucleotides: 8. CDR3 sequence (DNA): TGTGCCAGCAGTCCTCGGACAGGGAGCACCAAAAACATTCAGTACTTC. Its translation is CASSPRTGSTKNIQYF.

This clonotype was picked up one time. The chain joins TRBV29-1 to TRBJ2-7, with TRBD1 matching 7 bases. Looked up from germline, CDR1 is SQVTM and CDR2 is ANQGSEA. CDR3 size: 12 residues. Losses at the gene ends were 7 bases for V and 3 bases for J; bases not matched to a gene: 6. The CDR3 loop reads CSANRGVYEQYF. CDR3 DNA sequence: TGCAGCGCAAACAGGGGAGTCTACGAGCAGTACTTC.

The chain has TRBV9 and TRBJ2-3; 7 positions agree with TRBD2. This CDR3 has 16 residues. CDR1 is SGDLS, CDR2 YYNGEE, per germline. Trimming at V came to 3 bases and at J to 6 bases, leaving 13 bases not matched to a gene. The CDR3 reads CASSAEGAGVQDTQYF. The CDR3 DNA sequence: TGTGCCAGCAGCGCCGAGGGTGCGGGAGTGCAGGATACGCAGTATTTT.

V gene TRBV28 combines with J gene TRBJ2-2, with D perhaps given as TRBD1 or TRBD2 (5 bases each). The CDR3 sequence is 15 residues long. V dropped 7 bases and J dropped 6 bases, with 18 bases sitting between them. Per germline, CDR1 MDHEN and CDR2 SYDVKM. The CDR3 spells CASMRGRGRAGELFF. DNA of the CDR3: TGTGCCAGCATGAGGGGTCGTGGAAGAGCCGGGGAGCTGTTTTTT. The whole variable domain, filled in from reference TRBV28 and TRBJ2-2, reads DVKVTQSSRYLVKRTGEKVFLECVQDMDHENMFWYRQDPGLGLRLIYFSYDVKMKEKGDIPEGYSVSREKKERFSLILESASTNQTSMYLCASMRGRGRAGELFFGEGSRLTVL.

Only a few counts were recorded for this clonotype. This chain uses TRBV27 with TRBJ2-1, with 14 bases identical to TRBD2. Per the germline V gene, CDR1 is MNHEY and CDR2 is SMNVEV (reference sequence). V trimming: 4 bases; J trimming: 1 base; junction bases outside the gene matches: 6. The CDR3 length is 18 residues. This CDR3 reads CASSSTSGRAISYNEQFF. For the CDR3, the DNA is TGTGCCAGCAGTTCGACTAGCGGGAGGGCGATTTCCTACAATGAGCAGTTCTTC.

Only a few counts were recorded for this clonotype. The chain is built from TRBV6-2 or TRBV6-3 and TRBJ2-7; TRBD2 matches 13 bases. Germline assignment: CDR1 MNHEY and CDR2 SVGEGT. J gave up 6 bases and V 5 bases, and 7 bases lay outside the gene matches. This CDR3 comprises 15 residues. The CDR3 sequence: CASSLGLAGKIEQYF. The CDR3 DNA reads TGTGCCAGCAGTCTGGGACTAGCGGGAAAGATCGAGCAGTACTTC.

This clonotype was seen only a few times. In nucleotides, the CDR3 is TGTGCCAGCAGCCCAAGAAGGGCCCCGGACACTGAAGCTTTCTTT. This codes for CASSPRRAPDTEAFF. The J gene is TRBJ1-1, the V gene TRBV7-2; D not resolved. This CDR3 is built from 15 residues. The V end was cut by 5 bases, the J end by 3 bases, with 16 bases between. Germline lookup yields CDR1 SGHTA and CDR2 FQGNSA. The whole variable domain, remainder taken from reference TRBV7-2 and TRBJ1-1, is GAGVSQSPSNKVTEKGKDVELRCDPISGHTALYWYRQSLGQGLEFLIYFQGNSAPDKSGLPSDRFSAERTGGSVSTLTIQRTQQEDSAVYLCASSPRRAPDTEAFFGQGTRLTVV.

This clonotype was picked up a small number of times. The genes are TRBV7-6 and TRBJ2-1; tentative D call: TRBD2 (5 bases). This CDR3 has 16 amino acids. Germline loops: CDR1 SGHVS, CDR2 FNYEAQ. Trimming cost V 1 base and J 0 bases, with 10 bases left between them. CDR3 DNA: TGTGCCAGCAGCTTAGACAGCGGAGACTCCTACAATGAGCAGTTCTTC. This encodes CASSLDSGDSYNEQFF.

This clonotype was recorded at least ten times. The chain joins TRBV7-8 to TRBJ1-2, with 11 nucleotides matching TRBD1. Germline V gives CDR1 SGHVS, CDR2 FQNEAQ. The ends lost 4 bases at V and 8 bases at J; junction bases unmatched: 6. The CDR3 consists of 14 residues. CDR3 sequence reads: CASSYQDRGLGYTF. The CDR3 region has the DNA TGTGCCAGCAGCTACCAGGACAGGGGGCTAGGCTACACCTTC.

This chain uses TRBV7-9 with TRBJ1-1; TRBD1 agrees at 7 bases. There are 16 residues in the CDR3. Germline-derived CDR1 and CDR2 are SEHNR and FQNEAQ (reference sequence). The ends lost 5 bases at V and 0 bases at J; junction bases unmatched: 9. The CDR3 is CASSPPTGAMNTEAFF. CDR3 nucleotide sequence: TGTGCCAGCAGCCCCCCCACAGGGGCCATGAACACTGAAGCTTTCTTT.

The table lists this clonotype with a few counts. The chain uses TRBV11-2 and TRBJ2-4; D call uncertain. Germline V lookup: CDR1 SGHAT, CDR2 FQNNGV. CDR3 length equals 12 residues. The V gene lost 1 base and the J gene lost 10 bases, with 8 bases spanning the gap. The CDR3: CASSLGVGIQYF. CDR3 in DNA: TGTGCCAGCAGCTTAGGGGTAGGGATTCAGTACTTC.

A few counts support this clonotype. The chain combines TRBV6-4 with TRBJ2-7; D may be TRBD2 (6 bases). The germline gives CDR1 MRHNA, CDR2 SNTAGT. V shed 3 bases and J shed 7 bases, with 16 bases lying between them. The CDR3 is made up of 14 amino acids. CDR3 DNA: TGTGCCAGCAGTGAAACGGGAGTCTCCACAGAGCAGTACTTC. Amino acids: CASSETGVSTEQYF.

The chain uses TRBV4-3 and TRBJ2-7; TRBD2 might be the D (6 bases). Trimming cost V 0 bases and J 1 base, with 10 bases left between them. Per the germline V gene, CDR1 is LGHNA and CDR2 is YSLEER. This CDR3 has 15 residues. CDR3 in amino acids: CASSQEGGQSYEQYF. CDR3 DNA: TGCGCCAGCAGCCAAGAGGGAGGACAATCCTACGAGCAGTACTTC.

This clonotype showed up just a few times. This chain links TRBV20-1 with TRBJ2-5; 10 positions agree with TRBD2. The ends lost 0 bases at V and 4 bases at J; junction bases unmatched: 8. The CDR3 consists of 16 residues. CDR1 DFQATT and CDR2 SNEGSKA come from the germline V gene (reference sequence). The CDR3 reads CSARDRPSGGRETQYF. CDR3 nucleotides: TGCAGTGCTAGAGATCGGCCTAGCGGGGGCCGAGAGACCCAGTACTTC.

The table lists this clonotype with a few counts. V usage is TRBV12-3 or TRBV12-4 and J usage is TRBJ2-5; D is uncertain. The CDR3 is 11 residues long. Trimming left V 4 bases short and J 2 bases short, with 2 bases between. CDR3 sequence reads: CASSYQETQYF. The CDR3, as DNA: TGTGCCAGCAGTTATCAAGAGACCCAGTACTTC.

This clonotype was recorded a few times. The chain is built from TRBV7-9 and TRBJ2-2; a weak D match, TRBD2 (6 bases). V was clipped by 11 bases and J by 4 bases, with 14 bases between them. The germline V gene encodes CDR1 SEHNR and CDR2 FQNEAQ (reference sequence). The CDR3 consists of 13 residues. The CDR3: CALLGEVTGELFF. The CDR3 DNA reads TGTGCCTTGCTGGGGGAGGTCACCGGGGAGCTGTTTTTT.

V is TRBV7-9 and J is TRBJ2-6; TRBD1 matches at 10 bases. The CDR3 covers 21 residues. Losses at the gene ends were 4 bases for V and 2 bases for J; bases not matched to a gene: 17. In germline, CDR1 is SEHNR, CDR2 FQNEAQ (reference sequence). CDR3 nucleotide sequence: TGTGCCAGCAGCTCAACGATACTAACCGGGACAGGGGTCACTGGGGCCAACGTCCTGACTTTC. Translation: CASSSTILTGTGVTGANVLTF.

J is TRBJ2-1 and V is TRBV12-3 or TRBV12-4, with TRBD2 matching 8 bases. The CDR3 extends over 15 amino acids. J was trimmed by 3 bases and V by 4 bases; bases with no gene match: 5. The CDR3 coding sequence is TGTGCCAGCAGTTCGAGCGGGAGCTTCTACAATGAGCAGTTCTTC. As protein: CASSSSGSFYNEQFF.